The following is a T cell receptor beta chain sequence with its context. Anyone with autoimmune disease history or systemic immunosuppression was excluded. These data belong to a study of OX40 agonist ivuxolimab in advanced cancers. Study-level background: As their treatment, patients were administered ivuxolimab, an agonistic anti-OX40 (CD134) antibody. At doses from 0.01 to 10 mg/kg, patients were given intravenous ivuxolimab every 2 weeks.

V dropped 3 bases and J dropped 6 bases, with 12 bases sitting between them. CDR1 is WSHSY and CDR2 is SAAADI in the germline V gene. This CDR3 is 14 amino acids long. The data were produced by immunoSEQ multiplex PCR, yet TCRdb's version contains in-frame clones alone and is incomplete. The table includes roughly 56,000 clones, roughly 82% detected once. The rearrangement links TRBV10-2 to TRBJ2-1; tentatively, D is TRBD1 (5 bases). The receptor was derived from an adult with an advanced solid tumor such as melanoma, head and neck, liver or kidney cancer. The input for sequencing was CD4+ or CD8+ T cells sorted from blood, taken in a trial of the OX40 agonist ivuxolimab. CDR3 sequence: CASSDHRGPNEQFF. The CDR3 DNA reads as TGCGCCAGCAGTGACCATAGGGGCCCCAATGAGCAGTTCTTC.